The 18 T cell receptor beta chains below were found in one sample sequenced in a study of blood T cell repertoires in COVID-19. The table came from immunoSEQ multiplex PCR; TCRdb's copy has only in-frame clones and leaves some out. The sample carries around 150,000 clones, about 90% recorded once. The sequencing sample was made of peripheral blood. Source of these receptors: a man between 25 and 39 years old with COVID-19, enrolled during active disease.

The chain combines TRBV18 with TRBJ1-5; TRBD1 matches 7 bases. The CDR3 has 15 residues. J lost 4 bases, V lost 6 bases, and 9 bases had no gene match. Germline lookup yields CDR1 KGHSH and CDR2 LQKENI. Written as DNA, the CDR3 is TGTGCCAGCTCGCCCTCGACAGGGATGAATCAGCCCCAGCATTTT. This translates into CASSPSTGMNQPQHF.

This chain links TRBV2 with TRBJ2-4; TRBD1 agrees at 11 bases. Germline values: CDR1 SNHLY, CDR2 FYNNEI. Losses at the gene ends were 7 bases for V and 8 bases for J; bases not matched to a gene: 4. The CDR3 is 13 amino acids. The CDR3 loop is CASKGTGGYIQYF. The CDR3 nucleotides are TGTGCCAGCAAGGGGACAGGGGGATACATTCAGTACTTC.

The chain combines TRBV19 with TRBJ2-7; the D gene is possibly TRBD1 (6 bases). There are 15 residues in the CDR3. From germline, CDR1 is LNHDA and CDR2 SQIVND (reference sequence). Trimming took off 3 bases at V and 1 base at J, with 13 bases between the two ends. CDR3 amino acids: CASSIGQFPSYEQYF. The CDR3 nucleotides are TGTGCCAGTAGTATTGGACAGTTTCCTTCCTACGAGCAGTACTTC.

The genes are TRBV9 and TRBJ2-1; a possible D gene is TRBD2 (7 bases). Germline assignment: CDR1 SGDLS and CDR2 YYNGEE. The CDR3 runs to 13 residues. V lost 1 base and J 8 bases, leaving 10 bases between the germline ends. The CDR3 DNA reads TGTGCCAGCAGCGTACGGGGGGCGGATGAGCAGTTCTTC. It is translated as CASSVRGADEQFF.

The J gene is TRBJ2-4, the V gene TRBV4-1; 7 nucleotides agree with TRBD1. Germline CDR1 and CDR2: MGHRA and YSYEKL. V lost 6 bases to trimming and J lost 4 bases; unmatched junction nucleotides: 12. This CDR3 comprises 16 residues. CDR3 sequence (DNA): TGCGCCAGCAGACCCGGACAGGCTTACGGGAAAAACATTCAGTACTTC. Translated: CASRPGQAYGKNIQYF.

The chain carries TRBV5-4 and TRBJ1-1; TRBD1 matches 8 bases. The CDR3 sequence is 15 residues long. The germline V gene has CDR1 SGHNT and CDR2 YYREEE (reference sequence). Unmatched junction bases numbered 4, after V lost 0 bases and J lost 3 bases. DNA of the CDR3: TGTGCCAGCAGCTTGGGTGCGGACAGGGACACTGAAGCTTTCTTT. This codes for CASSLGADRDTEAFF.

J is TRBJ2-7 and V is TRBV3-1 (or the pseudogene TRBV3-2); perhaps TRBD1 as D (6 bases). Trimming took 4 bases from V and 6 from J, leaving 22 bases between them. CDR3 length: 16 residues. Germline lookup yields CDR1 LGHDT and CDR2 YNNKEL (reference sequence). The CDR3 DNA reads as TGTGCCAGCAGCCCAGGGGTTATAGCCACCCCCCGCGAGCAGTACTTC. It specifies CASSPGVIATPREQYF.

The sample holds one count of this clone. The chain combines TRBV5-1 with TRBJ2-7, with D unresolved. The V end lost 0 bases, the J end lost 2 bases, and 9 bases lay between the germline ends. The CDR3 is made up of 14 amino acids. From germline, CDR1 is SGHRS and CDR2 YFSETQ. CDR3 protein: CASSLVPGPYEQYF. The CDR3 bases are TGCGCCAGCAGCTTGGTCCCCGGTCCCTACGAGCAGTACTTC. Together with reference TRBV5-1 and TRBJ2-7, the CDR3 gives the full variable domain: KAGVTQTPRYLIKTRGQQVTLSCSPISGHRSVSWYQQTPGQGLQFLFEYFSETQRNKGNFPGRFSGRQFSNSRSEMNVSTLELGDSALYLCASSLVPGPYEQYFGPGTRLTVT.

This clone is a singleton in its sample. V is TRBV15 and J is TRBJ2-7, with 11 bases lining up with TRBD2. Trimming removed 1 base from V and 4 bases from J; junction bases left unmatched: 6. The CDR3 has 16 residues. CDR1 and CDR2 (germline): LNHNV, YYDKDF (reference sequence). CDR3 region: CATSRALTSGKYEQYF. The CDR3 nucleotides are TGTGCCACCAGCAGAGCACTGACTAGCGGGAAGTACGAGCAGTACTTC.

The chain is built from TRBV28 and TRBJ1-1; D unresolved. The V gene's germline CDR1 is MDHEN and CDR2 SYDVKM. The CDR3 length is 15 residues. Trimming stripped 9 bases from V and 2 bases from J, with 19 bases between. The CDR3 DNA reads TGTGCCAGTCGCGGGTCGCTTGGTAGTAACACTGAAGCTTTCTTT. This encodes CASRGSLGSNTEAFF.

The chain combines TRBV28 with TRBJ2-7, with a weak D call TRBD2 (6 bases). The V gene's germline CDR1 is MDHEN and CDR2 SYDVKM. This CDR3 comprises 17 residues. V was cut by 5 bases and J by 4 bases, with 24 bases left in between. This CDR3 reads CASSQSRNPTRGYEQYF. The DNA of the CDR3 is TGTGCCAGCAGTCAATCCCGTAACCCCACGCGGGGATACGAGCAGTACTTC. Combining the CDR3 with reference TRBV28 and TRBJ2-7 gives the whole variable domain DVKVTQSSRYLVKRTGEKVFLECVQDMDHENMFWYRQDPGLGLRLIYFSYDVKMKEKGDIPEGYSVSREKKERFSLILESASTNQTSMYLCASSQSRNPTRGYEQYFGPGTRLTVT.

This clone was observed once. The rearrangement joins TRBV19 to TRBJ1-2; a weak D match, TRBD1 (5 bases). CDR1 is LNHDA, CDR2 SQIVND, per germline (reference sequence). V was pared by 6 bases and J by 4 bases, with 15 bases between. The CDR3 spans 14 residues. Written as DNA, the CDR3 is TGTGCCAGTAGCGTCACTGCAGGGCGCTATGGCTACACCTTC. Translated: CASSVTAGRYGYTF.

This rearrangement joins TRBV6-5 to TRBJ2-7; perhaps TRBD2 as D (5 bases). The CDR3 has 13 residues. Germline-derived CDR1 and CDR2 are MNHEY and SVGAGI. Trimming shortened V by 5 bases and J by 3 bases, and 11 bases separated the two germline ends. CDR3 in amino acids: CASSRDPDYEQYF. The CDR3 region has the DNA TGTGCCAGCAGTCGGGATCCGGACTACGAGCAGTACTTC.

The CDR3 here is CAWSIQGGDEQYF. The CDR3 coding sequence is TGTGCCTGGAGCATACAGGGGGGAGACGAGCAGTACTTC. The chain couples TRBV30 to TRBJ2-7, with 8 bases fitting TRBD1. There are 13 residues in the CDR3. The V segment lost 3 bases and the J segment 5 bases; nucleotides outside the gene matches: 6. Germline CDR1 GTSNPN, CDR2 SVGIG (reference sequence).

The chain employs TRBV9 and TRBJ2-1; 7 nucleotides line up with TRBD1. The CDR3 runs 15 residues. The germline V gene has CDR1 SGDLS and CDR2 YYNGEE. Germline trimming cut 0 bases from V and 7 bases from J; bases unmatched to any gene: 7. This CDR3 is CASSVEGGSRNEQFF. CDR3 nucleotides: TGTGCCAGCAGCGTAGAAGGGGGCAGTAGAAATGAGCAGTTCTTC.

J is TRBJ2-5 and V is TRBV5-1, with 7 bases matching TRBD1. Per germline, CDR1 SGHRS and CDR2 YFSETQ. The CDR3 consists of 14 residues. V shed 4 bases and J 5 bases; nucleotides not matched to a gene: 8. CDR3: CASSLQGREETQYF. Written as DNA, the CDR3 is TGCGCCAGCAGCCTACAGGGGAGAGAGGAGACCCAGTACTTC.

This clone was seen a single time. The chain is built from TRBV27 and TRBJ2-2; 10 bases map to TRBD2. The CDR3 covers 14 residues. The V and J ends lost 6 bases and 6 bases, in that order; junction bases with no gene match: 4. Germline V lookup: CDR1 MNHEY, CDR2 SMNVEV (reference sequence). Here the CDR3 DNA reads TGTGCCAGCAGGAGCGGGAGGGCCCCCGGGGAGCTGTTTTTT. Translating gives CASRSGRAPGELFF.

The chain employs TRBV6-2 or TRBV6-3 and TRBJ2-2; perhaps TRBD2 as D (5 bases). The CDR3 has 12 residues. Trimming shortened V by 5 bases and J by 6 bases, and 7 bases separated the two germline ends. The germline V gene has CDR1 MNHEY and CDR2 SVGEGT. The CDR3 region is CASSTGSGELFF. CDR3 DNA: TGTGCCAGCAGTACGGGGTCCGGGGAGCTGTTTTTT.